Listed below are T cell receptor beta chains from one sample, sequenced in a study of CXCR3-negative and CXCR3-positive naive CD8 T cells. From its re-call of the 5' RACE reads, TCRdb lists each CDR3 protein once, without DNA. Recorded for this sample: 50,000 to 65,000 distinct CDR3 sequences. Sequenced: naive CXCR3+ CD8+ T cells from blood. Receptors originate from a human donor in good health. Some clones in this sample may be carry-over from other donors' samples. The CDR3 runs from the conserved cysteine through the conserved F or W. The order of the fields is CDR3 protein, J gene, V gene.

CDR3 protein: CSATPTGTGSYGYTF
J gene: TRBJ1-2
V gene: TRBV20-1

CDR3 protein: CASSFGGEGGVYNEQFF
J gene: TRBJ2-1
V gene: TRBV28

CDR3 protein: CSVEGGGRGTIGELFF
J gene: TRBJ2-2
V gene: TRBV29-1

CDR3 protein: CSVGGARDSTYEQYF
J gene: TRBJ2-7
V gene: TRBV29-1

CDR3 protein: CSGGGTYNEQFF
J gene: TRBJ2-1
V gene: TRBV20-1

CDR3 protein: CASSLLWRTEAYEQYF
J gene: TRBJ2-7
V gene: TRBV7-8

CDR3 protein: CASSQGTSGRVHEQYF
J gene: TRBJ2-7
V gene: TRBV4-2

CDR3 protein: CASSPLAPGDTEAFF
J gene: TRBJ1-1
V gene: TRBV19

CDR3 protein: CASRLPHSALDGYTF
J gene: TRBJ1-2
V gene: TRBV5-1

CDR3 protein: CASSPPQSGEETQYF
J gene: TRBJ2-5
V gene: TRBV18

CDR3 protein: CASSPRTAALTEAFF
J gene: TRBJ1-1
V gene: TRBV28

CDR3 protein: CASSEGTAGEQYF
J gene: TRBJ2-7
V gene: TRBV7-3